This T cell receptor (beta chain) was sequenced during a study of PD-L1 blockade in urothelial cancer. Study context: When patients started atezolizumab in about 2014, it was given at 1,200 mg intravenously every 3 weeks. Males with bladder-origin urothelial cancer made up twenty-five of 29 patients. Once treatment had started, blood was analyzed at 3 weeks (second dose) and again at 6 weeks. Patients' histories included 0 to 3 prior chemotherapy regimens.

Sequencing was performed with immunoSEQ multiplex PCR; in TCRdb, only in-frame clones are kept and a portion is missing. Among 45,000 to 50,000 clones listed, about 91% were seen once. The ends were cut back, 1 base at V and 4 bases at J, with 9 bases in the middle. Looked up from germline, CDR1 is SGHNT and CDR2 is YYREEE (reference sequence). This CDR3 contains 14 residues. The sequenced sample was PBMCs, obtained around atezolizumab (anti-PD-L1) treatment. The source of this sequence is a man aged 80 or over with urothelial cancer. V is TRBV5-4 and J is TRBJ1-3; D possibly corresponds to TRBD1 (5 bases). CDR3 amino acids: CASSLRGTGNTIYF. DNA of the CDR3: TGTGCCAGCAGCTTGAGGGGAACCGGAAACACCATATATTTT.